This T cell receptor beta chain emerged from a study of CD4+ T cells in melanoma. Sequencing was performed with immunoSEQ multiplex PCR; in TCRdb, only in-frame clones are kept and a portion is missing. There are 52,000 or so clones in the sample; about 72% occur only once, and 4.5% to 6% lies in the top ten. This clone was seen many times. Its specificity is not known. Germline V gene sequence: CDR1 SGHRS, CDR2 YFSETQ. Trimming stripped 0 bases from V and 3 bases from J, with 7 bases between. The CDR3 extends over 13 amino acids. General study findings and limits: Diverse differentiation states were reported for melanoma neoantigen-specific CD4+ T cells.

The TCR comes from a human donor with melanoma. The sample comprised tumor tissue. The genes are TRBV5-1 and TRBJ2-7; no clear D gene. The CDR3 here is CASSLGGIYEQYF. CDR3 in DNA: TGCGCCAGCAGCTTGGGCGGAATCTACGAGCAGTACTTC.